The entry below describes one TCR beta chain. Its binding antigen is unknown. Base qualities are not at hand, and no much larger clone is one base apart. From cysteine to phenylalanine, the CDR3 is 14 amino acids long. The only DNA kept is the CDR3, 42 bases in frame from the first base. The germline V gene yields MNHEY for CDR1 and SVGEGT for CDR2. The germline ends are 11 bases apart after V is trimmed by 4 bases and J by 4 bases. Participants in the prospective study were aged about 18 to 100 years, lived in more than 20 United States geographic areas, and enrolled through a virtual design. Cohort assignment in the prospective study relied on participant-reported clinical history from a screening survey and a study questionnaire. ImmuneRACE Cohort 3 recovered participants were defined by two consecutive negative NP/OP PCR tests, healthcare professional clearance, or symptom resolution. Each participant in the prospective study had whole blood, serum and a nasopharyngeal or oropharyngeal swab collected by mobile phlebotomists. Additional blood draws and questionnaires over an approximately two-month period could optionally be provided by prospective study participants. Before DNA extraction, blood samples from the prospective study were shipped at room temperature or frozen.

This entry is derived from a study of blood T cell repertoires in COVID-19 (dated by TCRdb to between 2020 and 2021). For the wider study: Samples from collaborators originated in the United States, Italy and Spain and spanned both the acute and convalescent phases of COVID-19. The material from the prospective study consisted of cDNA or gDNA derived from T cells, B-cell-depleted T cells, or PBMCs. Subjects who had been exposed to COVID-19, were actively infected with it, or had recovered from it provided the deeply sampled blood TCRbeta repertoires that made up the dataset. The repertoires were released in a freely available public database meant as a resource for research on the immune response to SARS-CoV-2. Samples came from the ongoing ImmuneRACE study (first 160 participants) plus 1,254 subjects from 6 global collaborators. The sample metadata nearly always contained a de-identified subject ID, COVID-19 status, age in years and sex. Where HLA class I and class II types were available, the types were taken from metadata supplied by the sample provider, not from assay-based typing. Here is what the overall study found, with its caveats: Clinical and demographic metadata were provided uncurated, with the amount varying by source and participant.

TCRbeta CDR3 regions were amplified from genomic DNA using the immunoSEQ Assay, a bias-controlled multiplex PCR. Per the source publication's procedure: Nucleated cell counts per sample were estimated from amplification of reference gene primers within the assay. To quantify the absolute abundance of each unique TCRbeta CDR3 rearrangement, sequence reads were collapsed and filtered. Productive Simpson clonality was computed per sample as the square root of Simpson's diversity index over productive rearrangements. In its TCRdb copy, this immuneACCESS table keeps in-frame sequences only and misses some clones. Where compared with another copy, unresolved V genes explain less than half of these, and the others have no known cause. That table is the source of V, J and clone size, and D and trimming were worked out from the DNA. This sample lists a few hundred thousand clones; roughly nine tenths were detected once. The ten top clones hold 1% of the sample.

The clonotype originates from a woman under 40 who had recovered from COVID-19. Sequencing was done on a sample of PBMCs or T cells enriched from blood (not recorded which). The chain is encoded by TRBV6-2 or TRBV6-3 joined to TRBJ1-5; the D gene is perhaps TRBD1, on 5 matching bases. Here is the DNA: TGTGCCAGCAGTTTCAAGGGGCCAAATCAGCCCCAGCATTTT. Translated, this gives CASSFKGPNQPQHF.